Listed below are T cell receptor beta chains from one sample, sequenced in a study of blood T cell repertoires in COVID-19. The assay was immunoSEQ multiplex PCR, and TCRdb's table has in-frame clones only and misses some. There are approximately 280,000 clones in the sample; approximately 89% occur only once, and approximately 2.6% lies in the top ten. Sequencing was done on a sample of PBMCs or T cells enriched from blood (not recorded which). These receptors were obtained from a woman between 18 and 29 years old who had recovered from COVID-19. Each CDR3 is given with its conserved first and last residue. Each record gives: clone size, J gene, V gene, D gene, CDR3 protein, CDR3 DNA. A D gene is named only where the DNA matches it firmly. Only some rows state a clone size, as once, few, many or a class for expanded clones.

NA,TRBJ2-7,TRBV14,TRBD2,CASSQGSASGTVTYEQYF,TGTGCCAGCAGCCAAGGTTCGGCTAGCGGGACCGTAACCTACGAGCAGTACTTC
NA,TRBJ2-4,TRBV11-2,NA,CASSLARGDIQYF,TGTGCCAGCAGCTTGGCCAGGGGGGACATTCAGTACTTC
NA,TRBJ1-5,TRBV7-6,TRBD1,CASSRGQGSNQPQHF,TGTGCCAGCAGCCGCGGACAGGGGAGCAATCAGCCCCAGCATTTT
NA,TRBJ1-4,TRBV7-2,NA,CASSLVQLNEKLFF,TGTGCCAGCAGCTTAGTACAGCTCAATGAAAAACTGTTTTTT
few,TRBJ1-2,TRBV7-9,NA,CASSRPVEINYGYTF,TGTGCCAGCAGCCGCCCGGTCGAAATTAACTATGGCTACACCTTC
NA,TRBJ2-7,TRBV25-1,TRBD1,CASSESWDRGLNEQYF,TGTGCCAGCAGTGAATCATGGGACAGAGGTTTGAACGAGCAGTACTTC
NA,TRBJ2-1,TRBV2,TRBD1,CASSPGQGFGEQFF,TGTGCCAGCAGTCCCGGACAGGGCTTTGGTGAGCAGTTCTTC
NA,TRBJ2-1,TRBV11-2,TRBD2,CASSPRGSGNRNEQFF,TGTGCCAGCAGCCCCCGGGGGAGCGGGAATAGGAATGAGCAGTTCTTC
NA,TRBJ2-3,TRBV29-1,NA,CSVGLGAQYF,TGCAGCGTCGGACTCGGCGCGCAGTATTTT
NA,TRBJ2-7,TRBV2,TRBD2,CASIAGPSPYEQYF,TGTGCCAGCATAGCGGGGCCTTCCCCCTACGAGCAGTACTTC
once,TRBJ2-1,TRBV4-3,NA,CASSLRGGSYNEQFF,TGCGCCAGCAGCCTAAGGGGGGGGTCCTACAATGAGCAGTTCTTC
NA,TRBJ1-3,TRBV19,NA,CASSPARASGNTIYF,TGTGCCAGTAGTCCGGCCAGGGCCTCTGGAAACACCATATATTTT
NA,TRBJ2-1,TRBV27,TRBD2,CASAGTGTRSNNEQFF,TGTGCCAGCGCAGGAACCGGGACTAGATCCAACAATGAGCAGTTCTTC
NA,TRBJ1-3,TRBV21-1,NA,CASSKETGGLYSGNTIYF,TGTGCCAGCAGCAAAGAGACAGGGGGCCTGTACTCTGGAAACACCATATATTTT
NA,TRBJ2-2,TRBV19,NA,CASRDWSNTGELFF,TGTGCCAGCAGGGACTGGTCGAACACCGGGGAGCTGTTTTTT
NA,TRBJ1-6,TRBV5-4,TRBD1,CASSEDRGLYNSPLHF,TGTGCCAGCAGCGAGGACAGGGGTCTTTATAATTCACCCCTCCACTTT
NA,TRBJ1-1,TRBV25-1,NA,CASSEFLGNTEAFF,TGTGCCAGCAGTGAATTCCTAGGGAACACTGAAGCTTTCTTT
NA,TRBJ1-6,TRBV7-9,TRBD1,CASSSRTGDNSPLHF,TGTGCCAGCAGCTCAAGGACAGGAGATAATTCACCCCTCCACTTT
few,TRBJ1-1,TRBV11-3,NA,CASSSEYEAFF,TGTGCCAGCAGCTCAGAATATGAAGCTTTCTTT
NA,TRBJ2-3,TRBV28,TRBD1,CASSGDRRADTQYF,TGTGCCAGCAGCGGGGACAGGAGGGCAGATACGCAGTATTTT
once,TRBJ1-6,TRBV2,TRBD1,CASFWDSANSPLHF,TGTGCCAGCTTTTGGGACAGTGCAAATTCACCCCTCCACTTT
NA,TRBJ2-2,TRBV7-2,TRBD1,CASSLRTGGRGGELFF,TGTGCCAGCAGCTTACGGACAGGGGGGCGTGGCGGGGAGCTGTTTTTT
NA,TRBJ2-2,TRBV11-3,NA,CASTERGGPNTGELFF,TGTGCCAGCACCGAAAGGGGGGGGCCGAACACCGGGGAGCTGTTTTTT
few,TRBJ2-1,TRBV7-9,TRBD2,CASSFPGLAGEDNEQFF,TGTGCCAGCAGCTTTCCGGGACTAGCGGGAGAAGACAATGAGCAGTTCTTC
NA,TRBJ2-3,TRBV12-5,NA,CASGQAVDTQYF,TGTGCTAGTGGCCAAGCGGTAGATACGCAGTATTTT
many,TRBJ1-2,TRBV10-2,NA,CASSDKGNYGYTF,TGCGCCAGCAGTGACAAGGGGAACTATGGCTACACCTTC
NA,TRBJ2-3,TRBV7-2,TRBD2,CASSLVGGGVLDTQYF,TGTGCCAGCAGCTTAGTGGGTGGGGGGGTGTTAGATACGCAGTATTTT
once,TRBJ1-2,TRBV6-6,NA,CASSYGGTTANYGYTF,TGTGCCAGCAGTTACGGCGGGACTACGGCTAACTATGGCTACACCTTC
NA,TRBJ2-7,TRBV27,NA,CASSLIYARGPYEQYF,TGTGCCAGCAGTTTAATTTACGCTCGGGGTCCCTACGAGCAGTACTTC